Included here is one TCR beta chain sequence, with context. Trimming removed 7 bases from V and 5 bases from J, with 22 bases in between. The germline V gene encodes CDR1 SGHRS and CDR2 YFSETQ. The CDR3 consists of 16 residues. The data were taken from a study of blood T cell repertoires in COVID-19. Study background: COVID-19 samples, acute and convalescent, were from the United States, Italy and Spain. PBMCs, B-cell-depleted T cells, or T cells provided the cDNA or gDNA that made up the material.

As originally analysed: Estimates of nucleated cell counts were drawn from the amplification of reference gene primers. Data came from immunoSEQ multiplex PCR; TCRdb stores just in-frame clones and leaves some out. V and J calls and clone size are those listed in that table; D and trimming were worked out from the DNA. The sample lists about 130,000 clones, roughly 77% occurring once. Patients of the Seattle cohort, enrolled during active infection, were followed longitudinally. The V call is TRBV5-1, the J call TRBJ2-1, with D perhaps TRBD1 (8 bases). The TCR originated in an older woman with COVID-19, enrolled during active disease. Sequencing was carried out using peripheral blood. This CDR3 reads CASSKRGQGLNNEQFF. The DNA for the CDR3 is TGCGCCAGCTCGAAGCGTGGACAGGGACTAAACAATGAGCAGTTCTTC.